The subject of this entry is one TCR beta chain. The antigen is not known. The data are from a study of shared clonotypes between healthy human individuals. For the study at large: There were three CD4 naive, three CD4 memory, two CD8 naive and one CD8 memory plates per donor.

Execution of the assay was at deep level. Sorted subsets were amplified in replicate PCRs using approximately 0.2 ug DNA, 32,000 or so T cell genomes. TCRdb's table, derived via immunoSEQ multiplex PCR, lists solely in-frame clones and lacks some. The sample holds under 150,000 clones, about 62% seen once. Germline V gene sequence: CDR1 LGHNA, CDR2 YNFKEQ. The CDR3 contains 16 residues. Trimming cost V 0 bases and J 3 bases, with 15 bases left between them. Points from the study as a whole: Though the depth was large, rarefaction showed that sorted-subset sequencing was incomplete.

This TCR derives from a woman younger than 45 in good health. Sequencing was carried out using memory CD8+ T cells sorted from blood. Subset noted: CD45RO+ cells pooled with CCR7-negative TemRA cells. This chain joins TRBV4-2 and TRBJ2-7; D unresolved. Here the CDR3 DNA reads TGTGCCAGCAGCCAAGAATCGACAAGTCTTCTCTACGAGCAGTACTTC. Amino acids: CASSQESTSLLYEQYF.